These 4 T cell receptor beta chains were all obtained from the same sample, sequenced in a study of identical twins. TCRdb independently ran MiXCR on the 5' RACE reads; one entry per CDR3 protein. The data contain more than 1.5 million distinct CDR3 sequences, 32% of them singletons. Sequenced: cord blood. The receptors here all came from a newborn girl in good health.

The chain has TRBV7-2 and TRBJ2-3; 13 bases agree with TRBD2. CDR1 SGHTA and CDR2 FQGNSA come from the germline V gene. The V segment lost 2 bases and the J segment 3 bases; nucleotides outside the gene matches: 2. There are 16 residues in the CDR3. Written as DNA, the CDR3 is TGTGCCAGCAGCTTAACTAGCGGGGGGGAAACAGATACGCAGTATTTT. This sequence encodes CASSLTSGGETDTQYF.

The chain combines TRBV20-1 with TRBJ1-2, with D uncertain. Trimming removed 1 base at V and 5 bases at J, with 23 bases between. Germline V CDR1 and CDR2: DFQATT, SNEGSKA (reference sequence). The CDR3 contains 17 residues. The CDR3 nucleotides are TGCAGTGCTAGAGCCATTAAACCCGGGGATCCCCTTTATGGCTACACCTTC. This codes for CSARAIKPGDPLYGYTF.

The chain is built from TRBV20-1 and TRBJ1-6, with 11 bases aligning to TRBD1. Per the germline V gene, CDR1 is DFQATT and CDR2 is SNEGSKA (reference sequence). This CDR3 is built from 15 residues. V lost 5 bases, J lost 5 bases, and 5 bases stayed unmatched. CDR3 region: CSAGQGARNNSPLHF. CDR3 nucleotide sequence: TGCAGTGCTGGACAGGGGGCGAGAAATAATTCACCCCTCCACTTT.

This clonotype was seen only a few times. The chain combines TRBV5-1 with TRBJ2-1, with TRBD2 matching over 12 bases. The CDR3 covers 15 residues. Germline V gene data show CDR1 as SGHRS and CDR2 as YFSETQ. V dropped 1 base and J dropped 8; count of bases not matched to a gene: 4. The CDR3 DNA reads as TGCGCCAGCAGCTTGACTAGCGGGGGGTTCCATGAGCAGTTCTTC. It yields the protein CASSLTSGGFHEQFF.